The 29 T cell receptor beta chains below were found in one sample sequenced in a study of T cell repertoires in cytomegalovirus infection. One entry per CDR3 protein results from TCRdb running MiXCR on the reads. The profile shows a few hundred thousand distinct CDR3 sequences, roughly 22% of them singletons. What was sequenced was CD8+ T cells from PBMCs. The receptors stem from a human donor in good health (CMV status not recorded). Some clones in this sample may be carry-over from other donors' samples.

The rearrangement links TRBV6-2 or TRBV6-3 to TRBJ1-3; D gene unclear. The germline CDR1 and CDR2 sequences are MNHEY and SVGEGT. The CDR3 extends over 10 amino acids. V dropped 8 bases and J dropped 4 bases, with 3 bases sitting between them. CDR3 bases: TGTGCCAGCGGAGGAAACACCATATATTTT. Amino acid sequence: CASGGNTIYF.

In this sample, this clonotype turned up a few times. The chain couples TRBV20-1 to TRBJ2-1, with a possible D match to TRBD1 (8 bases). CDR1 DFQATT and CDR2 SNEGSKA come from the germline V gene (reference sequence). CDR3 length: 19 amino acids. V was clipped by 1 base and J by 2 bases, with 24 bases between them. The chain's CDR3 is CSARAPGGGGPMAYNEQFF. In nucleotides, the CDR3 is TGCAGTGCTAGAGCCCCAGGGGGCGGGGGTCCTATGGCCTACAATGAGCAGTTCTTC.

The gene calls are TRBV28 and TRBJ1-2; 7 nucleotides align to TRBD1. The CDR3 contains 15 residues. CDR1 and CDR2 from the germline V gene are MDHEN and SYDVKM. With 2 bases clipped from V and 4 bases from J, the junction kept 7 bases outside the gene matches. CDR3 residues: CASSLPRTGVYGYTF. CDR3 nucleotides: TGTGCCAGCAGTTTACCACGGACAGGTGTCTATGGCTACACCTTC.

This clonotype was observed at least ten times. The chain uses TRBV7-2 and TRBJ2-5; 9 positions match TRBD2. CDR1 and CDR2 (germline): SGHTA, FQGNSA. V dropped 3 bases and J dropped 3; count of bases not matched to a gene: 8. The CDR3 loop spans 16 amino acids. CDR3 loop: CASSLGPRGGEETQYF. DNA for the CDR3: TGTGCCAGCAGCTTGGGCCCTCGCGGGGGGGAAGAGACCCAGTACTTC.

The V and J genes are TRBV14 and TRBJ2-3; TRBD1 agrees at 7 bases. Trimming removed 10 bases from V and 5 bases from J; junction bases left unmatched: 12. The CDR3 has 14 amino acids. CDR1 is SGHDN and CDR2 is FVKESK in the germline V gene. Here the CDR3 reads CATRGTANEDTQYF. The CDR3, as DNA: TGTGCCACCAGGGGGACAGCGAACGAAGATACGCAGTATTTT.

This clonotype was counted only a few times. This chain uses TRBV28 with TRBJ1-3; tentative D call: TRBD1 (6 bases). Germline CDR1 reads MDHEN; CDR2 reads SYDVKM. V gave up 5 bases and J gave up 1 base, with 18 bases separating them. The CDR3 loop spans 17 amino acids. This CDR3 is CASSRRPVTGSGNTIYF. In DNA form, the CDR3 reads TGTGCCAGCAGTCGACGTCCCGTTACAGGGTCTGGAAACACCATATATTTT.

The genes are TRBV7-2 and TRBJ2-7; a weak D match, TRBD1 (5 bases). Germline CDR1 is SGHTA and CDR2 is FQGNSA. Trimming left V 1 base short and J 3 bases short, with 10 bases between. This CDR3 contains 14 residues. CDR3 amino acids: CASSLVPGNYEQYF. CDR3 sequence (DNA): TGTGCCAGCAGCTTAGTTCCAGGGAACTACGAGCAGTACTTC.

This clonotype occurred a few times. This sequence joins TRBV4-2 and TRBJ1-2; 9 bases agree with TRBD1. Trimming took 0 bases from V and 8 from J; bases not matched to a gene: 7. This CDR3 spans 15 amino acids. CDR1 is LGHNA, CDR2 YNFKEQ, per germline. The CDR3 DNA is TGTGCCAGCAGCCAAGAGAAGGGACAGGGAGGGGGCTACACCTTC. This gives the protein CASSQEKGQGGGYTF.

This clonotype has a count of ten or more. The chain recombines TRBV7-9 with TRBJ2-7; D remains unclear. Germline CDR1 is SEHNR and CDR2 is FQNEAQ (reference sequence). CDR3 size: 14 residues. The V end lost 1 base, the J end lost 2 bases, and 9 bases lay between the germline ends. The CDR3 bases are TGTGCCAGCAGCTTAGATGGGATTACCTACGAGCAGTACTTC. The encoded protein is CASSLDGITYEQYF.

This clonotype was seen at least ten times. The gene calls are TRBV7-9 and TRBJ2-5; a possible D gene is TRBD2 (5 bases). The V and J ends lost 4 bases and 4 bases respectively, with 10 bases between them. The CDR3 extends over 13 amino acids. Germline V gene data show CDR1 as SEHNR and CDR2 as FQNEAQ (reference sequence). Here the CDR3 DNA reads TGTGCCAGCAGCTCGGGAACCCGAGAGACCCAGTACTTC. Protein sequence: CASSSGTRETQYF.

This clonotype was seen a handful of times. The chain links TRBV13 to TRBJ2-3; TRBD2 is a possible D gene (5 bases). CDR1 and CDR2 from the germline V gene are PRHDT and FYEKMQ (reference sequence). V was cut by 0 bases and J by 1 base, with 8 bases left in between. This CDR3 is 15 amino acids long. CDR3: CASSLGAEGTDTQYF. The DNA of the CDR3 is TGTGCCAGCAGCTTAGGAGCGGAGGGCACAGATACGCAGTATTTT.

V usage is TRBV19 and J usage is TRBJ1-5, with no clear D. Germline assignment: CDR1 LNHDA and CDR2 SQIVND (reference sequence). The V end was cut by 7 bases, the J end by 2 bases, with 15 bases between. The CDR3 extends over 15 amino acids. This CDR3 reads CASTDVGVRNQPQHF. The CDR3, as DNA: TGTGCCAGTACGGACGTTGGGGTGCGCAATCAGCCCCAGCATTTT.

This clonotype was counted only a few times. The V gene is TRBV27, the J gene TRBJ2-5; the match to TRBD1 covers 8 bases. Per germline, CDR1 MNHEY and CDR2 SMNVEV (reference sequence). The trim removed 5 bases at V and 0 bases at J, leaving 11 bases unmatched. The CDR3 has 17 residues. CDR3 in amino acids: CASSPISLDRDQETQYF. The CDR3 coding sequence is TGTGCCAGCAGTCCCATATCCCTGGACAGGGACCAAGAGACCCAGTACTTC.

This sequence joins TRBV28 and TRBJ2-6; 9 bases match TRBD2. J gave up 3 bases and V 4 bases, and 13 bases lay outside the gene matches. Germline lookup yields CDR1 MDHEN and CDR2 SYDVKM. This CDR3 has 19 amino acids. Here the CDR3 DNA reads TGTGCCAGCAGTTCCCCCCTAAGCGGGGGGCCGGGTGGGGCCAACGTCCTGACTTTC. Residues: CASSSPLSGGPGGANVLTF. Variable domain in full (rest from reference TRBV28 and TRBJ2-6): DVKVTQSSRYLVKRTGEKVFLECVQDMDHENMFWYRQDPGLGLRLIYFSYDVKMKEKGDIPEGYSVSREKKERFSLILESASTNQTSMYLCASSSPLSGGPGGANVLTFGAGSRLTVL.

The rearrangement uses TRBV5-1 and TRBJ2-1; TRBD2 matches 10 bases. The CDR3 is made up of 16 amino acids. Germline-derived CDR1 and CDR2 are SGHRS and YFSETQ. V was pared by 0 bases and J by 9 bases, with 9 bases of the junction left unmatched. CDR3 sequence: CASSLEERGGPPEQFF. CDR3 nucleotide sequence: TGCGCCAGCAGCTTGGAAGAGCGGGGGGGCCCCCCTGAGCAGTTCTTC.

This clonotype came up once. V usage is TRBV10-3 and J usage is TRBJ1-5, with TRBD1 as a possible D gene (5 bases). V lost 2 bases and J lost 4, with 9 bases in between. The CDR3 is 14 amino acids. CDR1 ENHRY and CDR2 SYGVKD come from the germline V gene. The CDR3 loop is CAISEGGWNQPQHF. The CDR3 DNA sequence: TGTGCCATCAGTGAGGGGGGGTGGAATCAGCCCCAGCATTTT.

The rearrangement links TRBV7-6 to TRBJ1-1; 7 positions match TRBD1. CDR3 size: 12 residues. The V segment lost 4 bases and the J segment 9 bases; nucleotides outside the gene matches: 5. The germline V gene has CDR1 SGHVS and CDR2 FNYEAQ. The CDR3 loop reads CASSSPGQKAFF. Here the CDR3 DNA reads TGTGCCAGCAGCTCTCCGGGACAGAAAGCTTTCTTT.

This clonotype was seen only a few times. CDR3 protein: CASSLVPSGGRPGDEQFF. CDR3 bases: TGTGCCAGCAGCTTAGTGCCTAGCGGGGGCCGCCCGGGCGATGAGCAGTTCTTC. The chain has TRBV7-2 and TRBJ2-1; 10 nucleotides match TRBD2. CDR1 is SGHTA and CDR2 is FQGNSA in the germline V gene. This CDR3 is 18 amino acids long. Unmatched junction bases numbered 14, after V lost 1 base and J lost 8 bases.

Ten or more counts support this clonotype. The chain links TRBV7-9 to TRBJ2-7, with D possibly being TRBD2 (6 bases). CDR3 length equals 13 residues. V lost 5 bases and J 3 bases, leaving 11 bases between the germline ends. Germline assignment: CDR1 SEHNR and CDR2 FQNEAQ (reference sequence). In nucleotides, the CDR3 is TGTGCCAGCAGCCCCGAGACTAGCTACGAGCAGTACTTC. It is translated as CASSPETSYEQYF.

In its sample, this clonotype was seen a few times. The chain uses TRBV12-3 or TRBV12-4 and TRBJ1-2; 8 nucleotides line up with TRBD1. This CDR3 contains 15 residues. J gave up 3 bases and V 5 bases, and 8 bases lay outside the gene matches. CDR3 residues: CASSGQGGKDYGYTF. CDR3 bases: TGTGCCAGCAGTGGACAGGGCGGAAAAGACTATGGCTACACCTTC.

In its sample, this clonotype was seen many times. This chain links TRBV12-3 or TRBV12-4 with TRBJ1-1; 10 bases match TRBD1. The junction had 19 bases not matched to a gene; V was cut back by 6 bases and J by 3 bases. There are 19 residues in the CDR3. The CDR3 loop is CASRWPLQPGQGRHTEAFF. For the CDR3, the DNA is TGTGCCAGCAGATGGCCGTTACAACCGGGACAGGGGAGGCACACTGAAGCTTTCTTT.

There are many counts of this clonotype. The V and J genes are TRBV7-9 and TRBJ2-5; 8 positions agree with TRBD2. The trim removed 3 bases at V and 1 base at J, leaving 10 bases unmatched. Per the germline V gene, CDR1 is SEHNR and CDR2 is FQNEAQ (reference sequence). The CDR3 is 17 residues long. The CDR3 protein is CASSFWEQSGGQETQYF. The CDR3 DNA sequence: TGTGCCAGCAGCTTTTGGGAACAAAGCGGGGGCCAAGAGACCCAGTACTTC.

The CDR3 loop reads CSAVGQGQHNEQFF. As DNA, the CDR3 is TGCAGCGCCGTCGGACAGGGCCAACACAATGAGCAGTTCTTC. The chain links TRBV29-1 to TRBJ2-1; 8 bases fit TRBD1. The trim removed 7 bases at V and 5 bases at J, leaving 10 bases unmatched. Germline CDR1 is SQVTM and CDR2 is ANQGSEA. The CDR3 loop spans 14 amino acids.

About this clonotype itself: Germline and junction disagree at one end, which may indicate a read error. V gene TRBV2 combines with J gene TRBJ1-2; 7 bases are a match to TRBD1. CDR1 SNHLY and CDR2 FYNNEI come from the germline V gene. The CDR3 has 15 amino acids. The CDR3 DNA reads as TGTGCCAGCACTGAAATTCGGACAGGAGCCTATGGCTACACCTTC. It yields the protein CASTEIRTGAYGYTF.

This clonotype has just a few counts. This chain connects TRBV7-9 to TRBJ1-1, with D tentatively TRBD1 (6 bases). V was pared by 5 bases and J by 4 bases, with 14 bases between. The CDR3 spans 14 residues. The V gene's germline CDR1 is SEHNR and CDR2 FQNEAQ (reference sequence). The DNA for the CDR3 is TGTGCCAGCAGCCAGGGCGGGGGGCCCACTGAAGCTTTCTTT. Its protein is CASSQGGGPTEAFF. The full variable domain, rest sourced from reference TRBV7-9 and TRBJ1-1, is DTGVSQNPRHKITKRGQNVTFRCDPISEHNRLYWYRQTLGQGPEFLTYFQNEAQLEKSRLLSDRFSAERPKGSFSTLEIQRTEQGDSAMYLCASSQGGGPTEAFFGQGTRLTVV.

The chain has TRBV28 and TRBJ2-7; no firm D call. V lost 2 bases to trimming and J lost 6 bases, with 8 bases between them. The germline gives CDR1 MDHEN, CDR2 SYDVKM. The CDR3 contains 12 residues. The CDR3 bases are TGTGCCAGCAGTTTAGCGAGATCCGAGCAGTACTTC. It yields the protein CASSLARSEQYF.

The CDR3 is CASSSSKYRGDTEAFF. CDR3 in DNA: TGTGCCAGCAGCTCCTCCAAGTACCGGGGGGACACTGAAGCTTTCTTT. The rearrangement uses TRBV9 and TRBJ1-1; tentatively, D is TRBD1 (5 bases). This CDR3 is built from 16 residues. V shed 4 bases and J shed 3 bases, with 19 bases lying between them. Germline V gene lookup returns CDR1 SGDLS and CDR2 YYNGEE.

V usage is TRBV5-1 and J usage is TRBJ1-1; no reliable D call. This CDR3 contains 15 residues. Trimming removed 0 bases from V and 4 bases from J, with 13 bases in between. The germline CDR1 and CDR2 sequences are SGHRS and YFSETQ. The CDR3 DNA reads TGCGCCAGCAGCTTGGACCCGGGGTGGAGCACTGAAGCTTTCTTT. It is translated as CASSLDPGWSTEAFF.

The chain has TRBV6-5 and TRBJ2-5; 13 bases are shared with TRBD2. The length of the CDR3 is 15 residues. J was trimmed by 4 bases and V by 5 bases; bases with no gene match: 4. The germline V gene has CDR1 MNHEY and CDR2 SVGAGI. CDR3 residues: CASSQTSGGIETQYF. Here the CDR3 DNA reads TGTGCCAGCAGTCAGACTAGCGGGGGGATAGAGACCCAGTACTTC.